This T cell receptor (beta chain) was obtained from a study of T cell responses to AZD1222 COVID-19 vaccine. Across the whole study: Second-dose schedules of about 4 or about 12 weeks were combined. Study findings and constraints: Clonal diversity may have been underestimated in mostly white British donors. Along spike, vaccine-associated CD4 TCRs were found throughout, with dominance at 160-218 and 743-854.

The CDR3 contains 16 residues. Germline V gene sequence: CDR1 KGHSH, CDR2 LQKENI. V dropped 0 bases and J dropped 4 bases, with 14 bases sitting between them. Note on this clone: Its target is not known.

TCRdb's table, derived via immunoSEQ multiplex PCR, lists solely in-frame clones and lacks some. The sample includes over 100,000 clones, roughly 86% of them seen just once. The TCR sequence derives from an adult in good health. The sample was peripheral blood, taken on day 0 of AZD1222 vaccination. V is TRBV18 and J is TRBJ2-3; no reliable D call. Here the CDR3 reads CASSPPLPKVPDTQYF. As DNA, the CDR3 is TGTGCCAGCTCACCACCACTCCCCAAGGTCCCAGATACGCAGTATTTT.